The 7 T cell receptor beta chains below were found in one sample sequenced in a study of Ad26.COV2.S vaccination and SARS-CoV-2 variants. TCRdb keeps only in-frame clones here, not all; method: immunoSEQ multiplex PCR. The sample lists a few hundred thousand clones, around 87% seen once, with about 3.5% in the top ten. Treatment here: 15 to 20 received Ad26.COV2.S at low or high dose, single or two shots; a few received placebo; per-sample allocation not given. After the first vaccine or placebo injection, samples were drawn on day 63. The sequenced sample was peripheral blood, obtained in a trial of Ad26.COV2.S vaccine versus placebo. Receptors originate from a person aged 18-60 years who received the Ad26.COV2.S COVID-19 vaccine or a placebo.

The V and J genes are TRBV12-5 and TRBJ2-3; no reliable D call. The CDR3 is made up of 15 amino acids. V was shortened by 3 bases and J by 7 bases, with 17 bases between the two germline ends. Germline V lookup: CDR1 LGHNT, CDR2 FRNRAP. This CDR3 reads CASGLRGVEVNTQYF. CDR3 nucleotide sequence: TGTGCTAGTGGTTTACGTGGGGTCGAAGTGAATACGCAGTATTTT.

This clone was counted a single time. The chain links TRBV5-5 to TRBJ2-7, with D possibly matching TRBD1 (5 bases). The V end was cut by 4 bases, the J end by 5 bases, with 13 bases between. The CDR3 contains 13 residues. Germline V gene lookup returns CDR1 SGHKS and CDR2 YYEKEE (reference sequence). As DNA, the CDR3 is TGTGCCAGCAGCACGGACATTCCCCACGAGCAGTACTTC. Its protein is CASSTDIPHEQYF. Supplemented by reference TRBV5-5 and TRBJ2-7, the full variable domain reads DAGVTQSPTHLIKTRGQQVTLRCSPISGHKSVSWYQQVLGQGPQFIFQYYEKEERGRGNFPDRFSARQFPNYSSELNVNALLLGDSALYLCASSTDIPHEQYFGPGTRLTVT.

This sequence joins TRBV10-3 and TRBJ1-1; D perhaps matches TRBD1 (5 bases). The V end lost 0 bases, the J end lost 0 bases, and 8 bases lay between the germline ends. This CDR3 has 15 residues. CDR1 is ENHRY, CDR2 SYGVKD, per germline. Here the CDR3 reads CAISESPGLNTEAFF. The CDR3 nucleotides are TGTGCCATCAGTGAGTCACCGGGGCTGAACACTGAAGCTTTCTTT.

This chain uses TRBV14 with TRBJ1-6; possibly TRBD1 for D (5 bases). Looked up from germline, CDR1 is SGHDN and CDR2 is FVKESK. The CDR3 runs to 17 residues. Trimming left V 0 bases short and J 1 base short, with 10 bases between. The chain's CDR3 is CASSQDFQGSYNSPLHF. The CDR3 coding sequence is TGTGCCAGCAGCCAAGATTTTCAGGGATCCTATAATTCACCCCTCCACTTT.

The chain combines TRBV2 with TRBJ1-2; maybe TRBD1 (6 bases). The CDR3 consists of 13 residues. Germline loops: CDR1 SNHLY, CDR2 FYNNEI. V shed 0 bases and J shed 5 bases, with 7 bases lying between them. The CDR3 nucleotides are TGTGCCAGCAGTGAAGCTACAGGGTATGGCTACACCTTC. It is translated as CASSEATGYGYTF.

This sequence joins TRBV7-2 and TRBJ2-1; possibly TRBD1 or TRBD2 for D (6 bases each). The CDR3 extends over 15 amino acids. Germline V lookup: CDR1 SGHTA, CDR2 FQGNSA. V shed 0 bases and J shed 7 bases, with 13 bases lying between them. The CDR3 sequence is CASSLAGGTGNEQFF. Written as DNA, the CDR3 is TGTGCCAGCAGCTTAGCGGGGGGCACTGGGAATGAGCAGTTCTTC.

The V gene is TRBV7-6, the J gene TRBJ1-3; D call uncertain. Germline CDR1 SGHVS, CDR2 FNYEAQ. V gave up 5 bases and J gave up 0 bases, with 8 bases separating them. The CDR3 has 14 residues. The CDR3 region has the DNA TGTGCCAGCAGCCCCAACCTCTCTGGAAACACCATATATTTT. Translated, it gives CASSPNLSGNTIYF.